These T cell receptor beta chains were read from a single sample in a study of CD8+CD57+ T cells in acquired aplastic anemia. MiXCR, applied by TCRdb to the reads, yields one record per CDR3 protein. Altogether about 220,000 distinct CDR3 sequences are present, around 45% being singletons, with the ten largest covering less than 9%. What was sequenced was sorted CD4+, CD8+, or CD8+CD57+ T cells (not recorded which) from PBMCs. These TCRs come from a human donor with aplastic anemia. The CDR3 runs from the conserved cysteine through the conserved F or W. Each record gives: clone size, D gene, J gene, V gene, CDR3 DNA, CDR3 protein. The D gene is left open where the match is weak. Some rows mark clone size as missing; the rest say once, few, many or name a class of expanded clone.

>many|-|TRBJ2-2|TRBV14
TGTGCCAGCAGCCCCAGGGGAACCGGGGAGCTGTTTTTT
CASSPRGTGELFF
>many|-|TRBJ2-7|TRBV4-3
TGCGCCAGCAGCCCGGGACACGGATACGAGCAGTACTTC
CASSPGHGYEQYF
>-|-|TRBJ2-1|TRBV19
TGTGCCAGTAGTATAGCAGTCAATGAGCAGTTCTTC
CASSIAVNEQFF
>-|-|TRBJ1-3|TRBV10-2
TGCGCCACCTATAGTCTGACGGATGGAAACACCATATATTTT
CATYSLTDGNTIYF
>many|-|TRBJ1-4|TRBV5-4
TGTGCCAGCAGCTTGGGAGGGTTCGATGAAAAACTGTTTTTT
CASSLGGFDEKLFF
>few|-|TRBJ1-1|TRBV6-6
TGTGCCAGCAGTTACCCGTCGGAATCCGCCGGCGGCCGTGAAGCTTTCTTT
CASSYPSESAGGREAFF
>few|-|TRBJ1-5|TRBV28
TGTGCCAGCAGTTTTTGTCCGCTCGATCTGCAGCCCCAGCATTTT
CASSFCPLDLQPQHF
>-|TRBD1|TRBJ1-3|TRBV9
TGTGCCAGCAGCGCGGGGGACAGGGACGCCTCTGGAAACACCATATATTTT
CASSAGDRDASGNTIYF
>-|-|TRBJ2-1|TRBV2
TGTGCCAGTAGATTACAGGGAAATGGGGTCTACAATGAGCAGTTCTTC
CASRLQGNGVYNEQFF
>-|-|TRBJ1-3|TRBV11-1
TGTGCCAGCAGCTTACGAACAGGGTCTGGAAACACCATATATTTT
CASSLRTGSGNTIYF
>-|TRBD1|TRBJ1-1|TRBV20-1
TGCAGTGCTAGGGACAGGGAAGGTTGGTTTGAAGCTTTCTTT
CSARDREGWFEAFF
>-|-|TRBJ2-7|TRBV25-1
TGTGCCAGCAGTTTACGCTCCCCCGGATACGAGCAGTGCTTC
CASSLRSPGYEQCF
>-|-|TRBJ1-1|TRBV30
TGTGCCTGGAATTCTAACACTGAAGCTTTCTTT
CAWNSNTEAFF
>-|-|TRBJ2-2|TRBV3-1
TGTGCCAGCAGCCTCGGGATCACGAACACCGGGGAGCTGTTTTTT
CASSLGITNTGELFF
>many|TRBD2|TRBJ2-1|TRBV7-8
TGTGCCAGCAGCTCCTGGGAACAAGCGGGACTAGCGAACAATGAGCAGTTCTTC
CASSSWEQAGLANNEQFF
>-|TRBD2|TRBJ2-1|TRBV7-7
TGTGCCAGCAGCCCCCAGCGGGGCAATGAGCAGTTCTTC
CASSPQRGNEQFF
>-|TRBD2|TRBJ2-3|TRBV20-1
TGCAGTGCAGCCCCGGGACTAGCGGGCACAGATACGCAGTATTTT
CSAAPGLAGTDTQYF
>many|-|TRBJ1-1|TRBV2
TGTGCCAGCCTGGGGGGCCTGAACACTGAAGCTTTCTTT
CASLGGLNTEAFF
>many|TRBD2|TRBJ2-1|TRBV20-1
TGCAGTGCTAGGGATCTGATGGGGACTAGCGGGAGCGTAGACTCATACAATGAGCAGTTCTTC
CSARDLMGTSGSVDSYNEQFF
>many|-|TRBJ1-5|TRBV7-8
TGTGCCAGCAGCTTAGCGCGGAATAGCAATCAGCCCCAGCATTTT
CASSLARNSNQPQHF
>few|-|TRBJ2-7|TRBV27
TGTGCCAGCAGTTTATCGCCCGGAGCGAATGAGCAGTACTTC
CASSLSPGANEQYF
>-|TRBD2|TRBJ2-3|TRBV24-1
TGTGCCACCAGTGATCCATCTAGCGGGAGGGCCTTCGATGAGCAGTATTTT
CATSDPSSGRAFDEQYF
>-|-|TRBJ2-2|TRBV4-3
TGCGCCAGCAGCCAAGTCTCAGGGCAGCCCGGGGAGCTGTTTTTT
CASSQVSGQPGELFF
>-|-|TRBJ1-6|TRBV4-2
TGTGCCAGCAGCCAAGGTTCCAGCTCCTATAATTCACCCCTCCACTTT
CASSQGSSSYNSPLHF
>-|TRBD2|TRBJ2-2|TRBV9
TGTGCCAGCAGCGTAGCTGGCGGGGGGCCTAACACCGGGGAGCTGTTTTTT
CASSVAGGGPNTGELFF
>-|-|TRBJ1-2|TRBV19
TGTGCCAGTAATGTGCCCCGCCGGGGCTATGGCTACACCTTC
CASNVPRRGYGYTF
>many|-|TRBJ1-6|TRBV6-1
TGTGCCAGCAGTGAAGTTCATTATAATTCACCCCTCCACTTT
CASSEVHYNSPLHF
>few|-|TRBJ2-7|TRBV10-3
TGTGCCATCAGTGAGGGGGGATCGTCCTACGAGCAGTACTTC
CAISEGGSSYEQYF
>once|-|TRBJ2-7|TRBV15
TGTGCCACCAGCACGGACTTGGACCACGAGCAGTACTTC
CATSTDLDHEQYF
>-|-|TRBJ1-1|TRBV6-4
TGTGCCAGCAGTGACTCGGACAACACTGAAGCTTACTTC
CASSDSDNTEAYF
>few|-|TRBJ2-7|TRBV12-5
TGTGCTAGTGGTTTGGGGGGGGGGCTATCCTACGAGCAGTACTTC
CASGLGGGLSYEQYF
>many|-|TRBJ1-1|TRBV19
TGTGCCAGTAGTATAATAGGGGGGGATATTGAAGCTTTCTTT
CASSIIGGDIEAFF
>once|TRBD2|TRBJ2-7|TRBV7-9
TGTGCCAGCAGAGGGGGTAGCGGGGCCTACGAGCAGTACTTC
CASRGGSGAYEQYF
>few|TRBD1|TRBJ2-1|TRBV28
TGTGCCACCCGACAGGGGCATGAGCAGTTCTTC
CATRQGHEQFF
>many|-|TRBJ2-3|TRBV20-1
TGCAGTGCCTCGCCCGGGGGTAGCACAGATACGCAGTATTTT
CSASPGGSTDTQYF
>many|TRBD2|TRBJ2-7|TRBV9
TGTGCCAGCAGTGCCGGGACTAGCGGAGCCTCCCTTCCCTACGAGCAGTACTTC
CASSAGTSGASLPYEQYF
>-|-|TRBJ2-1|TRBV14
TGTGCCAGCAGCCAAAGCAGAGTCCACTTTGAGCAGTTCTTC
CASSQSRVHFEQFF
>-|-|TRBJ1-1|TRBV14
TGTGCCAGCAGCCAAGATCAGGGGTGGAGCACTGAAGCTTTCTTT
CASSQDQGWSTEAFF
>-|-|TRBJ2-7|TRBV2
TGTGCCAGGGGGGGGCCGGCCTACGAGCAGTACTTC
CARGGPAYEQYF
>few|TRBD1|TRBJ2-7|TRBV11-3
TGTGCCAGCAGCTTGGACAGGGGACCCTACGAGCAGTACTTC
CASSLDRGPYEQYF
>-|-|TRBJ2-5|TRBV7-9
TGTGCCAGCAGCCCCTCGGGGGCCCTGTACTTC
CASSPSGALYF
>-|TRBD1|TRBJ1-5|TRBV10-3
TGTGCCATTGGGGACAGGAATCAGCCCCAGCATTTT
CAIGDRNQPQHF
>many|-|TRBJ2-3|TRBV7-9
TGTGCCAGCAGTCCGGACGAGAATACAGATACGCAGTATTTT
CASSPDENTDTQYF
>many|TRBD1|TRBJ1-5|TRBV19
TGTGCCAGTAGGACAGGGACAGGGGAAAGGAATCAGCCCCAGCATTTT
CASRTGTGERNQPQHF
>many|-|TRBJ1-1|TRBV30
TGTGCGGGCAGGGAGGTGGCTGAAGCTTTCTTT
CAGREVAEAFF
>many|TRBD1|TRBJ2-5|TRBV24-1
TGTGCCACCAGTGACGACAGGGTGGCCCAAGAGACCCAGTACTTC
CATSDDRVAQETQYF
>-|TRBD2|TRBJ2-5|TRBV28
TGTGCCAGCAGCTCGGGGACTAGCGGGAGCGGAGAGACCCAGTACTTC
CASSSGTSGSGETQYF
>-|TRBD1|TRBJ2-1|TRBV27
TGTGCCAGCAGCCAGGGGGCGGACAATGAGCAGTTCTTC
CASSQGADNEQFF
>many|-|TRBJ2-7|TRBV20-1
TGCAGTGCTGGGGGGACTTCTGACTACGAGCAGTACTTC
CSAGGTSDYEQYF
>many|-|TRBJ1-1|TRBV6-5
TGTGCCAGCAGTTACGCCAGGGGAAACACTGAAGCTTTCTTT
CASSYARGNTEAFF
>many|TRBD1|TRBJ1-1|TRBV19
TGTGCCAGTAGTATAGTTACGGGACAGGGGGCCTACACTGAAGCTTTCTTT
CASSIVTGQGAYTEAFF
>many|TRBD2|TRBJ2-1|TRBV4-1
TGCGCCAGCAGCCCACGTGGGAGTAGCGGGACCTACAATGAGCAGTTCTTC
CASSPRGSSGTYNEQFF
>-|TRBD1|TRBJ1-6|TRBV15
TGTGCCACCAGCAGAGGGACAGGGTGGTCCTATAATTCACCCCTCCACTTT
CATSRGTGWSYNSPLHF